The subject of this entry is one TCR beta chain. The data derive from a study of blood T cell repertoires in COVID-19. Study background: Sites across the United States, Italy and Spain contributed samples from acute and convalescent COVID-19. Nucleic acid was either cDNA or gDNA, and it came from T cells, B-cell-depleted T cells, or PBMCs.

The CDR3 covers 15 residues. The germline CDR1 and CDR2 sequences are SGHNT and YYREEE (reference sequence). Trimming cost V 0 bases and J 3 bases, with 11 bases left between them. Study processing details: The assay estimated nucleated cells by amplifying reference gene primers. Repertoires were generated with immunoSEQ multiplex PCR, while TCRdb's copy carries only in-frame clones and drops some. V and J calls and clone size come straight from that table; D and trimming were deduced from the DNA. The data show under 500,000 clones, roughly 91% seen once. Sequenced: peripheral blood. The TCR originated in a woman aged 25-40 years with acute or convalescent COVID-19. This chain connects TRBV5-4 to TRBJ2-3; TRBD2 might be the D (6 bases). This CDR3 is CASSLGPGGTDTQYF. The CDR3 coding sequence is TGTGCCAGCAGCTTGGGACCCGGGGGTACAGATACGCAGTATTTT.